This TCR beta chain was sequenced during a study of T cells in Graves' hyperthyroidism and ophthalmopathy (dated by TCRdb to between 2019 and 2020). The study in broad terms: Peripheral blood samples were taken at the time of initial diagnosis, prior to any treatment. A discovery cohort of about 96 patients, about 43 with Graves' ophthalmopathy and about 60 with stable Graves' hyperthyroidism, was used to find distinguishing TCR V-J signatures. Prospective prediction of ophthalmopathy was tested in an independent validation cohort consisting of fewer than 20 hyperthyroidism patients and around 17 patients who later progressed to ophthalmopathy. The 75 to 100 discovery patients were divided at random into training and test sets in a 7:3 ratio. Thyroid tissue and blood T-cell repertoires from six or seven Graves' hyperthyroidism patients were also compared in the study. After blood sampling, hyperthyroidism patients were treated with methimazole at a starting dose of 30 mg daily, and ophthalmopathy patients were treated with high-dose intravenous methylprednisolone. The paper describes TCR Vbeta CDR3 sequencing of 120 to 150 peripheral blood samples, made up of about 41 ophthalmopathy patients, some 76 hyperthyroidism patients and roughly 17 progressor patients. General study outcomes and caveats: In validation, progression to ophthalmopathy was predicted by the model with 65% to 71% sensitivity and roughly 72% specificity, a median of approximately 7.1 months before onset. No statistical method was used to set the sample size in advance, and investigators knew the group allocation. A model built on a 13 V-J signature distinguished ophthalmopathy from stable hyperthyroidism, reaching roughly 88% sensitivity and under 84% specificity in cross-validation and 80%/75% in testing. Most expanded thyroid clonotypes (frequency above 0.001) were also detected in blood, suggesting blood repertoires may reflect thyroid immune responses.

The cysteine opens and the phenylalanine closes a CDR3 of 13 amino acids. The kept DNA is CDR3 alone, 39 bases in frame from the first base. Trimming removed 8 bases from V and 1 base from J; the gene matches leave 2 bases unexplained. The germline V gene provides CDR1 MNHNS and CDR2 SASEGT. Stable Graves' hyperthyroidism was defined as the absence of progression to ophthalmopathy over 18 months of follow-up. The hyperthyroidism patients were between 18 and 65 years old and newly diagnosed, with a disease duration of less than 2 months. Patients with uncontrolled infections, other autoimmune diseases, pregnancy or lactation were excluded. Diagnoses were established on the basis of clinical symptoms, serum thyroxine and TRAb, thyroid ultrasound, and orbital computed tomography. PBMCs were separated from approximately 10 ml of fresh peripheral blood using Ficoll-Paque density gradient centrifugation. Total RNA was extracted with Trizol reagent, and quality was checked on an Agilent 2100 Bioanalyzer.

TCR beta CDR3 regions were amplified from RNA transcripts. A first-round RT-PCR of the TCR CDR3 used the HTBI primer set with the Qiagen OneStep RT-PCR kit. Libraries were constructed in a second round of multiplex PCR, after which size selection and purification were performed. Paired-end sequencing of the libraries was performed with 100 bp reads on an Illumina HiSeq2000. The authors' analysis ran thus. SOAPnuke was used to process the raw data, removing reads that contained adapters or uncalled bases, had a mean Phred below 15, or lacked an exact match to the constant primer or identifier. COPE v1.2.5 was used to merge high-quality paired reads, and clonotypes were defined as unique nucleotide sequences. MiTCR v1.1 was used to align clonotypes to the IMGT TRBV, TRBD and TRBJ reference segments. The analysis included only V-J combinations with a frequency above 0.0001, which together covered 98% to 99.2% of the repertoires. A TCS score was defined as the ratio of F50 (clonal expansion) to E x V (chaos), with BLOSUM62-based TCRdist applied between CDR3 peptides within each V-J. Welch's t-statistics and random forest reduced just over 500 V-J features to 13, which were used in a naive Bayes classifier (R e1071). TCRdb applied fastp at Q25 and MiXCR to the public reads, then kept only in-frame beta chains. Merged by CDR3 protein, the rows form single entries marked with the most common genes and DNA. These V and J calls originate from TCRdb's pipeline instead of the authors' own analysis. In all, the sample holds some 460,000 distinct CDR3 sequences, and around a sixth of those were seen once. The ten largest account for around an eighth of the sample.

This clonotype was seen at least ten times. Its specific antigen is unknown. Qualities for individual bases were not recorded, and no much larger clone is one base off. Input material: blood. The chain uses TRBV6-1 and TRBJ2-7; TRBD1 agrees with 10 junctional bases. The sequence derives from a woman aged 18-29 years with Graves' hyperthyroidism. Read as DNA, the sequence is TGTGCCAGCCAGGACAGGGGGTCCTACGAGCAGTACTTC. It codes for CASQDRGSYEQYF.